This T cell receptor beta chain comes out of a study of blood T cell repertoires in COVID-19. Study summary: Both acute and convalescent COVID-19 samples were obtained from the United States, Italy and Spain. T cells, B-cell-depleted T cells, or PBMCs supplied cDNA or gDNA.

As originally analysed: Amplification with reference gene primers provided the estimates of nucleated cell counts. Only in-frame clones appear in the TCRdb table, and some are missing; sequencing was by immunoSEQ multiplex PCR. That table gives V, J and clone size, and the DNA gave D and trimming. The sample has about 170,000 clones, roughly 93% seen once; the top ten hold approximately 5%. Seattle-derived patients entered the study during active infection and were followed longitudinally. Germline V gene data show CDR1 as GTSNPN and CDR2 as SVGIG (reference sequence). The CDR3 has 16 residues. The J segment lost 2 bases and the V segment lost 0 bases, leaving 3 bases of the junction unmatched.

The origin of this receptor is a man younger than 30 with COVID-19, enrolled during active disease. The rearrangement uses TRBV30 and TRBJ2-2; 10 bases fit TRBD2. The specimen sequenced was peripheral blood. The CDR3 loop reads CAWSVRTSGNTGELFF. The CDR3 DNA follows: TGTGCCTGGAGTGTTCGGACTAGCGGTAACACCGGGGAGCTGTTTTTT.